This T cell receptor (beta chain) derives from a study of cytomegalovirus exposure and HLA in healthy donors. Findings of the study overall: At a 0.05 false discovery rate, a later analysis found approximately 17,000 TCR beta sequences to be associated with HLA alleles. Common viral pathogens seemed, in a later analysis, to connect with several of the most significant clusters. In an earlier analysis, in roughly 580 donors, most V segments appeared productive either ~90% or ~30% of the time.

Sampled while nominally healthy, donors likely had unrecorded immune exposures. Germline CDR1 is SEHNR and CDR2 is FQNEAQ (reference sequence). Losses at the gene ends were 7 bases for V and 5 bases for J; bases not matched to a gene: 7. The CDR3 is 14 residues long. Concerning this clone: Its target is not known. The sample holds other DNA sequences that translate to the same CDR3.

Primers for the PCR totalled 60 Vbeta and 13 Jbeta. The repertoire was sequenced with immunoSEQ multiplex PCR; TCRdb's copy has only in-frame clones and lacks some. This sample yields approximately 150,000 clones, of which 68% are seen a single time; 1.4% to 1.5% belongs to the top ten. The V gene is TRBV7-9, the J gene TRBJ1-3; 8 bases are shared with TRBD1. The source is a man between 50 and 59 years old in good health and CMV-seronegative. Input material: PBMCs. CDR3 in amino acids: CASTPGGIRNTIYF. DNA for the CDR3: TGTGCCAGCACCCCAGGGGGCATCAGAAACACCATATATTTT.